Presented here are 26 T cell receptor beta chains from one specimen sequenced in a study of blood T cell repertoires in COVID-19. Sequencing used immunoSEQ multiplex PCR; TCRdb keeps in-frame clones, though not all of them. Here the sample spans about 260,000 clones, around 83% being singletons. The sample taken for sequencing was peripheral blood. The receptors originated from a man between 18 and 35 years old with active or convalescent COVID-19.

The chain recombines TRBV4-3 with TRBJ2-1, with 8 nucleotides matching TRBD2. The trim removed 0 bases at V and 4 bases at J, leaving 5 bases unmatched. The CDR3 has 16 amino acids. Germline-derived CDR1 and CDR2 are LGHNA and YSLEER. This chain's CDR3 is CASSQDRAGEYNEQFF. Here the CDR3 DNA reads TGCGCCAGCAGCCAAGATCGAGCGGGAGAGTACAATGAGCAGTTCTTC.

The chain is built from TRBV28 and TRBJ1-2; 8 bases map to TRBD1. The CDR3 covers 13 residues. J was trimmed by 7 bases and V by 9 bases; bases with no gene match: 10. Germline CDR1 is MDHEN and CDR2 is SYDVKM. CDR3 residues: CASSLAGTGGYTF. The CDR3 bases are TGTGCCAGTTCGTTAGCCGGGACAGGTGGCTACACCTTC.

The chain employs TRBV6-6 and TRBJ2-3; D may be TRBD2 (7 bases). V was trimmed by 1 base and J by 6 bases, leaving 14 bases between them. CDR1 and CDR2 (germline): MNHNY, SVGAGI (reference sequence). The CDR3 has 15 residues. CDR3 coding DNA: TGTGCCAGCAGTTACTGGGGGGGGGCGCGGGATACGCAGTATTTT. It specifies CASSYWGGARDTQYF.

CDR3: CASSLRQGGKLFF. The CDR3 nucleotides read TGTGCCAGCAGCTTACGACAGGGGGGAAAACTGTTTTTT. The chain recombines TRBV13 with TRBJ1-4; 9 nucleotides match TRBD1. Germline V gene sequence: CDR1 PRHDT, CDR2 FYEKMQ (reference sequence). V lost 2 bases to trimming and J lost 10 bases; unmatched junction nucleotides: 2. The CDR3 totals 13 residues.

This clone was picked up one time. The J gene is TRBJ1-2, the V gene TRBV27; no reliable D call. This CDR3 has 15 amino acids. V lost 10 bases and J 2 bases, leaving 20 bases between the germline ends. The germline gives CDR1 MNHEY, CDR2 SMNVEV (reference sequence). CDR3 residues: CATSRKPDGNYGYTF. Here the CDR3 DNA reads TGTGCCACTTCTCGGAAGCCCGACGGGAACTATGGCTACACCTTC.

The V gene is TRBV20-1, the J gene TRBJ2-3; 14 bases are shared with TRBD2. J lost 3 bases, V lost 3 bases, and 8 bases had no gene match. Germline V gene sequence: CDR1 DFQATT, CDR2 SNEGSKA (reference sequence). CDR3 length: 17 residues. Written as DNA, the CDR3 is TGCAGTGCTAGTCCGGTCGGGACTAGCGGGAGAACAGATACGCAGTATTTT. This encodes CSASPVGTSGRTDTQYF.

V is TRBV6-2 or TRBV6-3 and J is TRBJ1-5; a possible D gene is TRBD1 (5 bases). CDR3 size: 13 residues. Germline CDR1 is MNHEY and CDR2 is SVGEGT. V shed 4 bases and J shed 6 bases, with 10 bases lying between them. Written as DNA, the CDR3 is TGTGCCAGCAGTTTTAGGGACTTTCAGCCCCAGCATTTT. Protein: CASSFRDFQPQHF.

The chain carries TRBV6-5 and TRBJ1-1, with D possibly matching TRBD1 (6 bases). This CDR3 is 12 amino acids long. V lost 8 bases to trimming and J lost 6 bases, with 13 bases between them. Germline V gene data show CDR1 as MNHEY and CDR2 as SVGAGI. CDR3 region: CASLGGGPEAFF. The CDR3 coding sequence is TGTGCCAGCCTGGGCGGGGGGCCTGAAGCTTTCTTT.

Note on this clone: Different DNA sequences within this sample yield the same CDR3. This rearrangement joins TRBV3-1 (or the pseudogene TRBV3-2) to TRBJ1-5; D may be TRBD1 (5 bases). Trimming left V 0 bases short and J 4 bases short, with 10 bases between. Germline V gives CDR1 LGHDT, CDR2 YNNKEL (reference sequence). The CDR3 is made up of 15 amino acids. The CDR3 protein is CASSQDAGINQPQHF. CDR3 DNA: TGTGCCAGCAGCCAAGATGCAGGGATTAATCAGCCCCAGCATTTT.

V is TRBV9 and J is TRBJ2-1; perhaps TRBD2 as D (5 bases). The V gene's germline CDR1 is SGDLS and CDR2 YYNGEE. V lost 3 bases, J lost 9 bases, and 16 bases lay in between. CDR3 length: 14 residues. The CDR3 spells CASSADLRTAEQFF. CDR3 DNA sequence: TGTGCCAGCAGCGCGGACCTGCGGACTGCTGAGCAGTTCTTC.

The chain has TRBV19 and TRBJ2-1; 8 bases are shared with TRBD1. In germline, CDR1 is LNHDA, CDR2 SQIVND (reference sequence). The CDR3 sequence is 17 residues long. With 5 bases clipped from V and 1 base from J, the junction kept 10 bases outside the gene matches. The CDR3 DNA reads TGTGCCAGTAGTCTACCCAGGGGGCGAGCGTCCTACAATGAGCAGTTCTTC. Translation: CASSLPRGRASYNEQFF. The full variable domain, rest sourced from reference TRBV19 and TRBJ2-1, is DGGITQSPKYLFRKEGQNVTLSCEQNLNHDAMYWYRQDPGQGLRLIYYSQIVNDFQKGDIAEGYSVSREKKESFPLTVTSAQKNPTAFYLCASSLPRGRASYNEQFFGPGTRLTVL.

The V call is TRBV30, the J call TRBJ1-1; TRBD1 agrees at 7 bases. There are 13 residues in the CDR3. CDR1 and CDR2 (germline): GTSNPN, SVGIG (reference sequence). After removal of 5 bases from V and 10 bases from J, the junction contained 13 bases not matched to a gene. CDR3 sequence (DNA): TGTGCCTGGGGTCATAAGGGGACAGCCGGAGCTTTCTTT. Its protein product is CAWGHKGTAGAFF.

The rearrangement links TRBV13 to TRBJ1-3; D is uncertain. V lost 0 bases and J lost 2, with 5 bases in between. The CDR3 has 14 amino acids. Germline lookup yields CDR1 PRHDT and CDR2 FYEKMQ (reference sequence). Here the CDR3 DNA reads TGTGCCAGCAGCTTAGGGGCGGCTGGAAACACCATATATTTT. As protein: CASSLGAAGNTIYF.

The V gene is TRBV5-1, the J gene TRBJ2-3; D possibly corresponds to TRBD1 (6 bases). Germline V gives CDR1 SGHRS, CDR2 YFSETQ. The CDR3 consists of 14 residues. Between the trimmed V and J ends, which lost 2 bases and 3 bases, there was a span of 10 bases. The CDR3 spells CASSFSGQTDTQYF. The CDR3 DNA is TGCGCCAGCAGCTTTTCCGGACAGACAGATACGCAGTATTTT.

The CDR3 DNA sequence: TGTGCCTGCTGGACAGGGAGGAACACTGAAGCTTTCTTT. Its protein is CACWTGRNTEAFF. V and J are TRBV30 and TRBJ1-1; 8 bases map to TRBD1. Losses at the gene ends were 6 bases for V and 1 base for J; bases not matched to a gene: 4. The CDR3 spans 13 residues. Per the germline V gene, CDR1 is GTSNPN and CDR2 is SVGIG (reference sequence).

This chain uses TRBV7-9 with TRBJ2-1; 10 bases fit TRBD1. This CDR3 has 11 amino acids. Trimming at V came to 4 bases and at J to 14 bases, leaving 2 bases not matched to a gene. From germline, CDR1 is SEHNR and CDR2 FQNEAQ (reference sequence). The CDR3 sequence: CASSSGTGEFF. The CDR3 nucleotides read TGTGCCAGCAGCTCCGGGACAGGGGAGTTCTTC.

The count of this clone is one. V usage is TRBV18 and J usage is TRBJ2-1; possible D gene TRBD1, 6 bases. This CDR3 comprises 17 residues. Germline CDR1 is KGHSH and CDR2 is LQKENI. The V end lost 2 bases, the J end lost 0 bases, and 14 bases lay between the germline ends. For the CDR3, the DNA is TGTGCCAGCTCACCAATGGGGGCGTTGATCTCCTACAATGAGCAGTTCTTC. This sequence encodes CASSPMGALISYNEQFF.

Here the CDR3 DNA reads TGTGCCAGCAAACGGATAGCGGGAGGGGGAGAGACCCAGTACTTC. This sequence encodes CASKRIAGGGETQYF. This chain connects TRBV2 to TRBJ2-5; TRBD2 aligns across 11 bases. There are 15 residues in the CDR3. From germline, CDR1 is SNHLY and CDR2 FYNNEI. V gave up 7 bases and J gave up 4 bases; unmatched junction bases: 8. Full variable domain (rest looked up from reference TRBV2 and TRBJ2-5): EPEVTQTPSHQVTQMGQEVILRCVPISNHLYFYWYRQILGQKVEFLVSFYNNEISEKSEIFDDQFSVERPDGSNFTLKIRSTKLEDSAMYFCASKRIAGGGETQYFGPGTRLLVL.

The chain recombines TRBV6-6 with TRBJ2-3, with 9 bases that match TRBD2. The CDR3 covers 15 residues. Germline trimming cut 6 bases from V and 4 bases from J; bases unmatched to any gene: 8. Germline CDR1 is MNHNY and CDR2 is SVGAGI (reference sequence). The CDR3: CASRTLAGGPDTQYF. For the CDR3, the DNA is TGTGCCAGCAGGACCCTGGCGGGAGGGCCAGATACGCAGTATTTT.

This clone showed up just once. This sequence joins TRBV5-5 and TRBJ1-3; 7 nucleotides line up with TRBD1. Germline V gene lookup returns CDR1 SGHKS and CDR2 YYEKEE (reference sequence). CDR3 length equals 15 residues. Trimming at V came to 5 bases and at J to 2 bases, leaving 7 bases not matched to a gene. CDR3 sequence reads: CASSQETGTGNTIYF. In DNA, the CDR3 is TGTGCCAGCAGTCAAGAGACAGGGACTGGAAACACCATATATTTT. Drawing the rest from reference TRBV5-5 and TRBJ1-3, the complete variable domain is DAGVTQSPTHLIKTRGQQVTLRCSPISGHKSVSWYQQVLGQGPQFIFQYYEKEERGRGNFPDRFSARQFPNYSSELNVNALLLGDSALYLCASSQETGTGNTIYFGEGSWLTVV.

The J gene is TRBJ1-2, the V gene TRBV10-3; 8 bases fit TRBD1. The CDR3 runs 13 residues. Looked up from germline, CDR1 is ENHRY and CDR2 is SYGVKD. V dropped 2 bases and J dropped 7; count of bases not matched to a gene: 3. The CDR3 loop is CAISEDRGRGYTF. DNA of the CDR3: TGTGCCATCAGTGAGGACAGGGGTCGTGGCTACACCTTC.

CDR3 in amino acids: CASRPIGGNSPLHF. In nucleotides, the CDR3 is TGTGCCAGCAGGCCCATTGGGGGGAACTCACCCCTCCACTTT. This rearrangement joins TRBV2 to TRBJ1-6; perhaps TRBD1 as D (5 bases). This CDR3 has 14 amino acids. Between the trimmed V and J ends, which lost 6 bases and 10 bases, there was a span of 16 bases. CDR1 and CDR2 from the germline V gene are SNHLY and FYNNEI.

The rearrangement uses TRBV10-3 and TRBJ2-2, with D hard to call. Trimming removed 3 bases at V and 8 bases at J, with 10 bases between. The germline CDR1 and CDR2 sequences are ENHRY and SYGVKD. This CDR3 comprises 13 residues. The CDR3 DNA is TGTGCCATCAGTGACAGGCGCAATGGGGAGCTGTTTTTT. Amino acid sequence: CAISDRRNGELFF.

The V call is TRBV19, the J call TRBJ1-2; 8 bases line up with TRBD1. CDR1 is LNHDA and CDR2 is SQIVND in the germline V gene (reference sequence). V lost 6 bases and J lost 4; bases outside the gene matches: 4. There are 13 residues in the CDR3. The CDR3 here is CASRDRVGYGYTF. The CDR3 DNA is TGTGCCAGTAGGGACAGGGTGGGCTATGGCTACACCTTC.

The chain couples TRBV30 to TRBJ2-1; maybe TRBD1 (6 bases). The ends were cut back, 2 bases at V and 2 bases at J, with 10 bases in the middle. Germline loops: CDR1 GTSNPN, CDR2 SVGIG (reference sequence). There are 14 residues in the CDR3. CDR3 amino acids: CAWSTGSTYNEQFF. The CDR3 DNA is TGTGCCTGGAGTACAGGGTCCACCTACAATGAGCAGTTCTTC.

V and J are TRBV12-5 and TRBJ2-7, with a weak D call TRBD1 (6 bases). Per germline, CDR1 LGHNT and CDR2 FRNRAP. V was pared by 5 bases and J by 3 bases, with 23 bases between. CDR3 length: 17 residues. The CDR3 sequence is CASGPPSPQGLGYEQYF. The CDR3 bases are TGTGCTAGTGGTCCCCCCAGTCCCCAGGGGCTGGGCTACGAGCAGTACTTC.